One sample yielded the 13 T cell receptor beta chains listed below, sequenced in a study of identical twins. In TCRdb, the 5' RACE reads were re-called with MiXCR into one record per CDR3 protein. This repertoire shows more than 200,000 distinct CDR3 sequences, over 8% found once; its top ten account for about 5.2%. Sequenced sample: memory (CD45RO+) T cells sorted from blood. The receptors originated from a woman aged 18-29 years in good health.

The chain joins TRBV20-1 to TRBJ1-1; D not resolved. The CDR3 length is 12 residues. Germline-derived CDR1 and CDR2 are DFQATT and SNEGSKA (reference sequence). Trimming cost V 6 bases and J 2 bases, with 10 bases left between them. CDR3 in amino acids: CSARGSNTEAFF. CDR3 nucleotide sequence: TGCAGTGCCCGGGGAAGTAACACTGAAGCTTTCTTT.

V and J are TRBV5-1 and TRBJ2-6; 7 bases agree with TRBD1. CDR3 length: 18 amino acids. Germline CDR1 and CDR2: SGHRS and YFSETQ. V shed 4 bases and J 0 bases; nucleotides not matched to a gene: 10. CDR3 in DNA: TGCGCCAGCAGCAAGGGACAGACGTTTAGCTCTGGGGCCAACGTCCTGACTTTC. It codes for CASSKGQTFSSGANVLTF. Variable domain in full (rest from reference TRBV5-1 and TRBJ2-6): KAGVTQTPRYLIKTRGQQVTLSCSPISGHRSVSWYQQTPGQGLQFLFEYFSETQRNKGNFPGRFSGRQFSNSRSEMNVSTLELGDSALYLCASSKGQTFSSGANVLTFGAGSRLTVL.

Many counts were recorded for this clonotype. The chain has TRBV7-9 and TRBJ2-7; no clear D. Germline V gives CDR1 SEHNR, CDR2 FQNEAQ (reference sequence). V was shortened by 1 base and J by 6 bases, with 10 bases between the two germline ends. The CDR3 covers 13 residues. In DNA form, the CDR3 reads TGTGCCAGCAGCTTAGGGGGATCGGGCGAGCAGTACTTC. Translating it yields CASSLGGSGEQYF.

This chain connects TRBV20-1 to TRBJ2-1, with D perhaps matching TRBD2 (5 bases). This CDR3 contains 16 residues. Looked up from germline, CDR1 is DFQATT and CDR2 is SNEGSKA (reference sequence). Trimming removed 3 bases at V and 0 bases at J, with 15 bases between. The CDR3 is CSARGYAGVSYNEQFF. CDR3 in DNA: TGCAGTGCTAGGGGTTACGCGGGCGTCTCCTACAATGAGCAGTTCTTC.

V usage is TRBV20-1 and J usage is TRBJ2-5; D ambiguous. The ends were cut back, 3 bases at V and 0 bases at J, with 8 bases in the middle. Per the germline V gene, CDR1 is DFQATT and CDR2 is SNEGSKA (reference sequence). CDR3 length equals 13 residues. The CDR3 region has the DNA TGCAGTGCTAGGACCACGTACCAAGAGACCCAGTACTTC. Residues: CSARTTYQETQYF.

The chain uses TRBV6-5 and TRBJ1-3; weak D call: TRBD1 (5 bases). V was pared by 2 bases and J by 2 bases, with 10 bases between. Germline CDR1 MNHEY, CDR2 SVGAGI. The CDR3 is made up of 15 amino acids. The CDR3 region has the DNA TGTGCCAGCAGTTACGGGGCAGGACCTGGAAACACCATATATTTT. Amino acids: CASSYGAGPGNTIYF.

The V call is TRBV24-1, the J call TRBJ2-2; the match to TRBD2 covers 12 bases. V was pared by 2 bases and J by 6 bases, with 15 bases of the junction left unmatched. This CDR3 region has 20 residues. Germline V lookup: CDR1 KGHDR, CDR2 SFDVKD. The CDR3 DNA reads TGTGCCACCAGTGATTCAGGGGCGACTAGCGGGAGTGGGTCCCCCGGGGAGCTGTTTTTT. This gives the protein CATSDSGATSGSGSPGELFF.

This clonotype was found a few times. The chain combines TRBV7-8 with TRBJ2-1; the match to TRBD1 covers 8 bases. Germline V gives CDR1 SGHVS, CDR2 FQNEAQ. Trimming took 4 bases from V and 3 from J; bases not matched to a gene: 8. CDR3 length: 16 residues. The CDR3 region has the DNA TGTGCCAGCAGCTCCCAAGAGACAGGGGACTACAATGAGCAGTTCTTC. It codes for CASSSQETGDYNEQFF.

The chain is built from TRBV6-2 or TRBV6-3 and TRBJ1-5; D might be TRBD1 (5 bases). The V end was cut by 8 bases, the J end by 2 bases, with 16 bases between. This CDR3 is built from 15 residues. Germline V gene data show CDR1 as MNHEY and CDR2 as SVGEGT. CDR3 DNA sequence: TGTGCCAGCTGGGGCGTTCTCCACGGCAATCAGCCCCAGCATTTT. Protein product: CASWGVLHGNQPQHF.

This clonotype has a count of ten or more. This rearrangement joins TRBV4-1 to TRBJ2-7; either TRBD1 or TRBD2 may fit D (5 bases each). V was shortened by 0 bases and J by 9 bases, with 21 bases between the two germline ends. CDR3 size: 16 residues. Germline CDR1 reads MGHRA; CDR2 reads YSYEKL. CDR3 sequence reads: CASSQDIGARYTGQYF. CDR3 sequence (DNA): TGCGCCAGCAGCCAAGATATCGGGGCTCGCTACACTGGGCAGTACTTC.

This clonotype has just a few counts. The chain links TRBV20-1 to TRBJ2-7, with TRBD2 identical over 10 bases. Germline V CDR1 and CDR2: DFQATT, SNEGSKA (reference sequence). This CDR3 spans 13 amino acids. Trimming at V came to 6 bases and at J to 2 bases, leaving 4 bases not matched to a gene. The CDR3 protein is CSAGLAGAYEQYF. CDR3 nucleotides: TGCAGTGCGGGGCTAGCGGGGGCCTACGAGCAGTACTTC.

This clonotype has ten or more counts. V is TRBV7-6 and J is TRBJ2-5; D possibly corresponds to TRBD2 (6 bases). The CDR3 loop spans 15 amino acids. Deletions cut 0 bases from V and 7 bases from J, with 15 bases between. Germline assignment: CDR1 SGHVS and CDR2 FNYEAQ. The CDR3 loop is CASSLAWSGEGTQYF. The CDR3, as DNA: TGTGCCAGCAGCTTAGCATGGTCGGGAGAGGGGACCCAGTACTTC.

This clonotype was found a few times. This chain uses TRBV15 with TRBJ1-4; a possible D gene is TRBD1 (6 bases). With 0 bases removed from V and 8 bases from J, the gap between germline ends came to 13 bases. The germline V gene has CDR1 LNHNV and CDR2 YYDKDF (reference sequence). The CDR3 spans 15 residues. CDR3 DNA sequence: TGTGCCACCAGCAGAGAATTGCAGGGGAACGAAAAACTGTTTTTT. Amino acid sequence: CATSRELQGNEKLFF.